These 32 T cell receptor beta chains came from one sample sequenced in a study of T cell repertoires in aging, cancer and after chemotherapy. Peripheral blood genomic DNA, not sorted cells or RNA, was the template. TRB rearrangements spanning V, D and J were amplified using mixed TRB-A/B primers. TCRdb processed the multiplex PCR reads anew with MiXCR; each CDR3 protein has one entry. The top ten hold roughly 20% of the sample, which has some 3,500 distinct CDR3 sequences, more than 20% seen once. Sequenced: blood. These receptors were collected from a human donor with a blood cancer.

The J gene is TRBJ2-3, the V gene TRBV7-2, with 11 positions matching TRBD2. This CDR3 is built from 13 residues. The V gene's germline CDR1 is SGHTA and CDR2 FQGNSA. V lost 9 bases to trimming and J lost 6 bases; unmatched junction nucleotides: 5. CDR3 residues: CASGTSGTDTQYF. The CDR3 nucleotides read TGTGCCAGTGGGACTAGCGGAACGGATACGCAGTATTTT.

This clonotype is categorized as large (0.1 to 1%). This chain links TRBV29-1 with TRBJ1-3; D might be TRBD1 (6 bases). The CDR3 spans 14 residues. The V end was cut by 7 bases, the J end by 0 bases, with 13 bases between. Germline CDR1 and CDR2: SQVTM and ANQGSEA. The CDR3 DNA reads as TGCAGCGCTACCCGGACAGCCTCTGGAAACACCATATATTTT. Its translation is CSATRTASGNTIYF. The full variable domain, its missing parts supplied by reference TRBV29-1 and TRBJ1-3, is SAVISQKPSRDICQRGTSLTIQCQVDSQVTMMFWYRQQPGQSLTLIATANQGSEATYESGFVIDKFPISRPNLTFSTLTVSNMSPEDSSIYLCSATRTASGNTIYFGEGSWLTVV.

This clonotype was seen more than once but under ten times. The chain carries TRBV19 and TRBJ2-2; TRBD1 might be the D (5 bases). Germline CDR1 and CDR2: LNHDA and SQIVND (reference sequence). This CDR3 has 13 residues. V was cut by 7 bases and J by 6 bases, with 12 bases left in between. In nucleotides, the CDR3 is TGTGCCAGTAATAATGGGGCCGCCGGGGAGCTGTTTTTT. Its protein product is CASNNGAAGELFF.

By its share, this clonotype is medium-sized. The chain joins TRBV7-2 to TRBJ2-3, with 7 bases aligning to TRBD2. From germline, CDR1 is SGHTA and CDR2 FQGNSA. The V segment lost 1 base and the J segment 6 bases; nucleotides outside the gene matches: 4. The CDR3 is 14 residues long. The CDR3 loop reads CASSLVAGVDTQYF. The CDR3 region has the DNA TGTGCCAGCAGCTTAGTGGCGGGGGTGGATACGCAGTATTTT.

By share, this clonotype counts as large. V gene TRBV7-9 combines with J gene TRBJ2-1, with a weak D call TRBD1 (5 bases). The CDR3 sequence is 15 residues long. Germline lookup yields CDR1 SEHNR and CDR2 FQNEAQ (reference sequence). V was shortened by 2 bases and J by 5 bases, with 13 bases between the two germline ends. As DNA, the CDR3 is TGTGCCAGCAGCTTAAGCCAGGGTGACCACAATGAGCAGTTCTTC. Translating gives CASSLSQGDHNEQFF.

This clonotype was seen just once. A much larger clone sits a single nucleotide away, making a read error possible. The CDR3 loop reads CASSQDGPRGGSYEQYF. CDR3 bases: TGCGCCAGCAGCCAAGATGGACCAAGGGGAGGGTCCTACGAGCAGTACTTC. The chain recombines TRBV4-2 with TRBJ2-7; TRBD2 matches at 7 bases. CDR1 is LGHNA and CDR2 is YNFKEQ in the germline V gene. This CDR3 spans 17 amino acids.

The table lists this clonotype with a few counts. The V gene is TRBV28, the J gene TRBJ1-5; D not resolved. The germline V gene has CDR1 MDHEN and CDR2 SYDVKM. The CDR3 is made up of 15 amino acids. The V end was cut by 8 bases, the J end by 3 bases, with 17 bases between. In nucleotides, the CDR3 is TGTGCCAGCCACCCCGCAGCGGTAACCAATCAGCCCCAGCATTTT. The encoded protein is CASHPAAVTNQPQHF.

The chain is built from TRBV7-2 and TRBJ1-2; 9 bases are a match to TRBD1. CDR3 length: 16 residues. The V gene end was trimmed by 2 bases and the J gene end by 8 bases; junction bases not matched to a gene: 12. Looked up from germline, CDR1 is SGHTA and CDR2 is FQGNSA. This CDR3 is CASSLRVSDRGKGYTF. DNA for the CDR3: TGTGCCAGCAGCTTACGAGTATCTGACAGGGGGAAGGGCTACACCTTC.

This clonotype has just a few counts. This chain links TRBV6-4 with TRBJ2-2, with 16 bases fitting TRBD2. This CDR3 has 23 amino acids. V gave up 0 bases and J gave up 7 bases; unmatched junction bases: 20. Germline V gene lookup returns CDR1 MRHNA and CDR2 SNTAGT. For the CDR3, the DNA is TGTGCCAGCAGTGACTCATTTCGGCCTCCTGGCGGGACTAGCGGGAGGGCCGGCGGGGAGCTGTTTTTT. It codes for CASSDSFRPPGGTSGRAGGELFF.

This clonotype is medium-sized (0.01 to 0.1%). This chain connects TRBV7-9 to TRBJ2-7; tentatively, D is TRBD2 (5 bases). Germline assignment: CDR1 SEHNR and CDR2 FQNEAQ (reference sequence). This CDR3 has 14 amino acids. Deletions cut 7 bases from V and 1 base from J, with 14 bases between. This CDR3 reads CASNYASRSYEQYF. The CDR3 region has the DNA TGTGCCAGCAACTACGCTAGCAGATCCTACGAGCAGTACTTC.

The chain employs TRBV10-2 and TRBJ1-1; no reliable D call. The CDR3 sequence is 13 residues long. Trimming removed 1 base from V and 4 bases from J, with 7 bases in between. The germline V gene has CDR1 WSHSY and CDR2 SAAADI. The CDR3 region is CASSEYTRTEAFF. For the CDR3, the DNA is TGCGCCAGCAGTGAGTACACTCGCACTGAAGCTTTCTTT.

Concerning this clonotype itself: This may be a read error, as it is one base from a much larger clone. V usage is TRBV5-5 and J usage is TRBJ1-6; no clear D. Looked up from germline, CDR1 is SGHKS and CDR2 is YYEKEE (reference sequence). This CDR3 spans 16 amino acids. CDR3 nucleotide sequence: TGTGTCAGTTCGACCCAGACGTTCGCTTTTAATTCACCCCTCCACTTT. Its protein is CVSSTQTFAFNSPLHF.

The CDR3 reads CASSHLNTEAFF. CDR3 nucleotide sequence: TGTGCCAGCAGCCATCTGAACACTGAAGCTTTCTTT. The chain combines TRBV7-9 with TRBJ1-1; D call uncertain. Per the germline V gene, CDR1 is SEHNR and CDR2 is FQNEAQ (reference sequence). The CDR3 spans 12 residues. V gave up 5 bases and J gave up 0 bases, with 4 bases separating them.

This clonotype showed up just a few times. The CDR3, as DNA: TGCAGTGCTCCCCGGGACTACAATTTCGATGAGCAGTTCTTC. It translates to CSAPRDYNFDEQFF. The chain has TRBV20-1 and TRBJ2-1; TRBD2 matches 7 bases. CDR1 and CDR2 (germline): DFQATT, SNEGSKA (reference sequence). CDR3 length: 14 residues. Trimming took 5 bases from V and 8 from J; bases not matched to a gene: 12.

This clonotype is medium-sized (0.01 to 0.1%). V gene TRBV5-5 combines with J gene TRBJ1-1; D gene unclear. The CDR3 sequence is 12 residues long. From germline, CDR1 is SGHKS and CDR2 YYEKEE (reference sequence). The V end was cut by 4 bases, the J end by 11 bases, with 15 bases between. The CDR3 here is CASSLESPPAFF. The CDR3 coding sequence is TGTGCCAGCAGCCTAGAAAGTCCCCCGGCTTTCTTT. The complete variable domain, with remaining parts taken from reference TRBV5-5 and TRBJ1-1, reads DAGVTQSPTHLIKTRGQQVTLRCSPISGHKSVSWYQQVLGQGPQFIFQYYEKEERGRGNFPDRFSARQFPNYSSELNVNALLLGDSALYLCASSLESPPAFFGQGTRLTVV.

The V call is TRBV20-1, the J call TRBJ2-7, with TRBD2 matching 10 bases. V shed 5 bases, J shed 6 bases, and the junction held 7 bases outside the gene matches. CDR1 and CDR2 from the germline V gene are DFQATT and SNEGSKA (reference sequence). The CDR3 sequence is 13 residues long. In DNA, the CDR3 is TGCAGTGCTGGTTCTAGCGGGAGTGTCGAGCAGTACTTC. It translates to CSAGSSGSVEQYF.

In this sample, this clonotype is large. This chain connects TRBV29-1 to TRBJ2-5; 16 nucleotides match TRBD2. The CDR3 covers 16 residues. V dropped 6 bases and J dropped 4; count of bases not matched to a gene: 8. Looked up from germline, CDR1 is SQVTM and CDR2 is ANQGSEA. The CDR3 sequence: CSVAGTSGRVRETQYF. DNA for the CDR3: TGCAGCGTCGCAGGGACTAGCGGGAGGGTACGAGAGACCCAGTACTTC.

This sequence joins TRBV5-1 and TRBJ2-1, with TRBD2 identical over 7 bases. The CDR3 covers 15 residues. Germline CDR1 SGHRS, CDR2 YFSETQ. J gave up 1 base and V 5 bases, and 6 bases lay outside the gene matches. CDR3 in amino acids: CASRSGGGSYNEQFF. For the CDR3, the DNA is TGCGCCAGCAGAAGCGGCGGGGGATCCTACAATGAGCAGTTCTTC.

This CDR3 is CASSPLHYEQYF. Written as DNA, the CDR3 is TGTGCCAGCAGCCCTTTGCACTACGAGCAGTACTTC. V usage is TRBV28 and J usage is TRBJ2-7; D ambiguous. This CDR3 region has 12 residues. In germline, CDR1 is MDHEN, CDR2 SYDVKM. With 6 bases removed from V and 3 bases from J, the gap between germline ends came to 9 bases. The variable domain in full, completed from reference TRBV28 and TRBJ2-7, reads DVKVTQSSRYLVKRTGEKVFLECVQDMDHENMFWYRQDPGLGLRLIYFSYDVKMKEKGDIPEGYSVSREKKERFSLILESASTNQTSMYLCASSPLHYEQYFGPGTRLTVT.

This clonotype counts as medium-sized. This chain uses TRBV6-2 or TRBV6-3 with TRBJ2-3, with TRBD2 as a possible D gene (6 bases). V lost 2 bases and J 4 bases, leaving 22 bases between the germline ends. The CDR3 sequence is 18 residues long. Germline V gene lookup returns CDR1 MNHEY and CDR2 SVGEGT. The CDR3 protein is CASSYTKWEARRPDTQYF. The CDR3 DNA follows: TGTGCCAGCAGTTACACGAAATGGGAGGCTCGACGCCCAGATACGCAGTATTTT.

By sample share, this clonotype is medium-sized. This chain connects TRBV4-2 to TRBJ1-4; TRBD1 agrees at 9 bases. This CDR3 region has 16 residues. Looked up from germline, CDR1 is LGHNA and CDR2 is YNFKEQ. Losses at the gene ends were 1 base for V and 5 bases for J; bases not matched to a gene: 5. CDR3 DNA: TGTGCCAGCAGCCAAGGGTCTGGACAGGGGAATGAAAAACTGTTTTTT. It codes for CASSQGSGQGNEKLFF.

V is TRBV5-1 and J is TRBJ2-1; a weak D match, TRBD2 (6 bases). V was pared by 4 bases and J by 6 bases, with 8 bases between. The CDR3 extends over 12 amino acids. Germline CDR1 is SGHRS and CDR2 is YFSETQ. The CDR3 spells CASSLGGNEQFF. DNA for the CDR3: TGCGCCAGCAGCCTGGGAGGCAATGAGCAGTTCTTC.

This clonotype is classed as medium-sized. V gene TRBV6-2 or TRBV6-3 combines with J gene TRBJ2-3, with D unresolved. The CDR3 is made up of 12 amino acids. The V end lost 2 bases, the J end lost 6 bases, and 6 bases lay between the germline ends. CDR1 and CDR2 from the germline V gene are MNHEY and SVGEGT. The DNA of the CDR3 is TGTGCCAGCAGTTACGTATTCGATACGCAGTATTTT. Amino acid sequence: CASSYVFDTQYF.

This clonotype is medium-sized. This sequence joins TRBV5-5 and TRBJ2-3; 8 nucleotides match TRBD2. With 4 bases clipped from V and 6 bases from J, the junction kept 13 bases outside the gene matches. Germline lookup yields CDR1 SGHKS and CDR2 YYEKEE (reference sequence). This CDR3 has 16 residues. CDR3 DNA sequence: TGTGCCAGCAGCGGAATCTTTAGCGGGACGGGCGATACGCAGTATTTT. It codes for CASSGIFSGTGDTQYF. Looking up the rest from reference TRBV5-5 and TRBJ2-3 gives the full variable domain: DAGVTQSPTHLIKTRGQQVTLRCSPISGHKSVSWYQQVLGQGPQFIFQYYEKEERGRGNFPDRFSARQFPNYSSELNVNALLLGDSALYLCASSGIFSGTGDTQYFGPGTRLTVL.

The V call is TRBV11-2, the J call TRBJ1-5, with D uncertain. From germline, CDR1 is SGHAT and CDR2 FQNNGV. V shed 0 bases and J shed 3 bases, with 6 bases lying between them. The CDR3 sequence is 14 residues long. DNA for the CDR3: TGTGCCAGCAGCTTAGATGACTCCAATCAGCCCCAGCATTTT. It translates to CASSLDDSNQPQHF.

This clonotype has just a few counts. The J gene is TRBJ2-7, the V gene TRBV27, with D possibly being TRBD2 (7 bases). The CDR3 has 15 amino acids. The germline gives CDR1 MNHEY, CDR2 SMNVEV (reference sequence). Trimming pared 6 bases from V and 5 bases from J, leaving 20 bases between. CDR3 protein: CASSWGGGRVDEQYF. CDR3 sequence (DNA): TGTGCCAGCAGCTGGGGGGGGGGGCGCGTGGACGAGCAGTACTTC.

The rearrangement uses TRBV6-5 and TRBJ1-2; TRBD1 might be the D (6 bases). CDR3 size: 15 residues. Trimming took off 4 bases at V and 3 bases at J, with 15 bases between the two ends. CDR1 is MNHEY, CDR2 SVGAGI, per germline. CDR3 nucleotide sequence: TGTGCCAGCAGTTTGAATCCAAACAGGGACTATGGCTACACCTTC. Amino acids: CASSLNPNRDYGYTF.

This clonotype was seen a few times. The chain uses TRBV10-1 and TRBJ1-3, with 7 bases fitting TRBD1. CDR1 is WNHNN, CDR2 SYGVQD, per germline (reference sequence). The CDR3 runs to 14 residues. Unmatched junction bases numbered 7, after V lost 7 bases and J lost 4 bases. The CDR3 here is CASTAGTEGNTIYF. The CDR3 bases are TGCGCCAGCACGGCCGGGACAGAAGGAAACACCATATATTTT.

This clonotype was detected a few times. V is TRBV12-3 or TRBV12-4 and J is TRBJ2-1; D is unclear. The CDR3 is 14 amino acids. The V gene lost 2 bases and the J gene lost 3 bases, with 8 bases spanning the gap. DNA for the CDR3: TGTGCCAGCAGTTTACGCGTATACTACAATGAGCAGTTCTTC. This translates into CASSLRVYYNEQFF.

The chain couples TRBV7-9 to TRBJ2-7, with TRBD2 matching 11 bases. CDR3 length: 15 amino acids. CDR1 is SEHNR, CDR2 FQNEAQ, per germline (reference sequence). The V gene end was trimmed by 3 bases and the J gene end by 3 bases; junction bases not matched to a gene: 4. The CDR3 DNA reads as TGTGCCAGCAGCTTTCTAACTAGCGGGAGCTACGAGCAGTACTTC. It encodes CASSFLTSGSYEQYF.

This clonotype is categorized as medium-sized. The V call is TRBV5-1, the J call TRBJ2-1; unclear D gene. CDR3 length: 12 amino acids. Germline lookup yields CDR1 SGHRS and CDR2 YFSETQ. The V gene lost 3 bases and the J gene lost 5 bases, with 6 bases spanning the gap. The CDR3 region is CASSSDHNEQFF. The CDR3, as DNA: TGCGCCAGCAGCTCCGACCACAATGAGCAGTTCTTC.

This clonotype is medium-sized. This chain uses TRBV5-4 with TRBJ1-5, with D perhaps TRBD1 (6 bases). The CDR3 loop spans 14 amino acids. Deletions cut 0 bases from V and 7 bases from J, with 11 bases between. From germline, CDR1 is SGHNT and CDR2 YYREEE (reference sequence). This CDR3 reads CASSLDRDSQPQHF. As DNA, the CDR3 is TGTGCCAGCAGCTTGGACAGGGATTCCCAGCCCCAGCATTTT.